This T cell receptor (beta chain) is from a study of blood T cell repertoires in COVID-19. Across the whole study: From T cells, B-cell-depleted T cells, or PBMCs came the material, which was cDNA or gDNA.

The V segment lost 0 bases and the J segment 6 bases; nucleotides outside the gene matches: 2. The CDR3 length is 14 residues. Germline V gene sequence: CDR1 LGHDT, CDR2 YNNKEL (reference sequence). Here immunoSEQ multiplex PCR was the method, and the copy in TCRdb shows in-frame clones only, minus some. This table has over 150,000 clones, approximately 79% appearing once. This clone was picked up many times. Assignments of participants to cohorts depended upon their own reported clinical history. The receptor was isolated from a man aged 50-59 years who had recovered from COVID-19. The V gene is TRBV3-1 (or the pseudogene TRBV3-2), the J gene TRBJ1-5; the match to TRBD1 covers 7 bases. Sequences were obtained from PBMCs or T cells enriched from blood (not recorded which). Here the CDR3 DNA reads TGTGCCAGCAGCCAAGATGGGACAGCTCAGCCCCAGCATTTT. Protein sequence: CASSQDGTAQPQHF.